Following are 18 T cell receptor beta chains from one sample sequenced in a study of T cell changes during pregnancy in multiple sclerosis. The protocol was immunoSEQ multiplex PCR, while the TCRdb copy is restricted to in-frame clones and leaves out a portion. The sample holds around 60,000 clones, roughly 92% seen once. The material was peripheral blood, obtained in the second trimester of pregnancy. All receptors come from a female donor with multiple sclerosis, enrolled in a pregnancy study.

J is TRBJ1-4 and V is TRBV7-9; possibly TRBD1 for D (5 bases). Per germline, CDR1 SEHNR and CDR2 FQNEAQ (reference sequence). Trimming removed 0 bases at V and 6 bases at J, with 14 bases between. The CDR3 runs to 16 residues. CDR3 sequence: CASSLAGRGGDEKLFF. As DNA, the CDR3 is TGTGCCAGCAGCTTAGCCGGGCGGGGAGGGGATGAAAAACTGTTTTTT.

This chain connects TRBV7-2 to TRBJ1-2; the D gene is possibly TRBD1 (6 bases). CDR3 length: 13 amino acids. The ends were cut back, 5 bases at V and 8 bases at J, with 15 bases in the middle. Germline values: CDR1 SGHTA, CDR2 FQGNSA. The CDR3 DNA reads TGTGCCAGCAGCCCCGGACAGATGTTCGGCTACACCTTC. Residues: CASSPGQMFGYTF.

The V call is TRBV5-4, the J call TRBJ2-7; 8 nucleotides align to TRBD1. This CDR3 spans 14 amino acids. V trimming: 4 bases; J trimming: 7 bases; junction bases outside the gene matches: 10. Germline V gene data show CDR1 as SGHNT and CDR2 as YYREEE (reference sequence). The CDR3 DNA sequence: TGTGCCAGCAGCACCGACAGGGGAATTCGGGAGCAGTACTTC. Translating gives CASSTDRGIREQYF.

The V call is TRBV19, the J call TRBJ2-2, with TRBD1 matching 8 bases. Germline CDR1 and CDR2: LNHDA and SQIVND (reference sequence). This CDR3 is 15 amino acids long. V lost 7 bases, J lost 1 base, and 5 bases stayed unmatched. In DNA, the CDR3 is TGTGCCAGTAAGACGGGACAGGAGAACACCGGGGAGCTGTTTTTT. It codes for CASKTGQENTGELFF.

The rearrangement uses TRBV5-1 and TRBJ1-1; 8 nucleotides align to TRBD1. The CDR3 length is 17 residues. V lost 2 bases to trimming and J lost 3 bases; unmatched junction nucleotides: 12. Germline CDR1 SGHRS, CDR2 YFSETQ. CDR3 in DNA: TGCGCCAGCAGCTTCGAGACAGGGGCCGCCGGGGACACTGAAGCTTTCTTT. This gives the protein CASSFETGAAGDTEAFF.

In its sample, this clone was seen once. This chain connects TRBV5-4 to TRBJ1-2; 8 positions agree with TRBD1. The germline CDR1 and CDR2 sequences are SGHNT and YYREEE (reference sequence). J lost 2 bases, V lost 0 bases, and 0 bases had no gene match. The CDR3 loop spans 14 amino acids. The CDR3 sequence is CASSLGQGNYGYTF. In DNA form, the CDR3 reads TGTGCCAGCAGCTTGGGACAGGGGAACTATGGCTACACCTTC.

The chain carries TRBV18 and TRBJ1-3; 10 bases match TRBD1. The trim removed 3 bases at V and 0 bases at J, leaving 11 bases unmatched. The V gene's germline CDR1 is KGHSH and CDR2 LQKENI. The CDR3 consists of 19 residues. The CDR3 loop is CASSPGAPGQGISGNTIYF. CDR3 DNA: TGTGCCAGCTCACCCGGAGCCCCGGGACAGGGGATCTCTGGAAACACCATATATTTT.

The chain is built from TRBV6-5 and TRBJ2-7, with TRBD2 identical over 10 bases. Trimming removed 6 bases from V and 5 bases from J; junction bases left unmatched: 4. CDR3 length: 13 amino acids. Per the germline V gene, CDR1 is MNHEY and CDR2 is SVGAGI. CDR3 bases: TGTGCCAGCAGCCTTGGACTAGCGGACGAGCAGTACTTC. Translation: CASSLGLADEQYF.

The chain joins TRBV10-3 to TRBJ2-7; TRBD2 matches 8 bases. Germline V lookup: CDR1 ENHRY, CDR2 SYGVKD. Trimming at V came to 5 bases and at J to 5 bases, leaving 8 bases not matched to a gene. This CDR3 is 14 amino acids long. CDR3 region: CAISYRTSIDEQYF. As DNA, the CDR3 is TGTGCCATCAGTTATAGGACTAGCATCGACGAGCAGTACTTC.

V gene TRBV19 combines with J gene TRBJ2-7, with 8 bases aligning to TRBD2. The J segment lost 2 bases and the V segment lost 3 bases, leaving 9 bases of the junction unmatched. Germline lookup yields CDR1 LNHDA and CDR2 SQIVND (reference sequence). This CDR3 comprises 16 residues. CDR3 loop: CASSIGLAGLAYEQYF. CDR3 nucleotide sequence: TGTGCCAGTAGTATCGGGCTAGCGGGTCTTGCCTACGAGCAGTACTTC.

The chain carries TRBV5-6 and TRBJ2-7, with 13 bases identical to TRBD2. Germline V lookup: CDR1 SGHDT, CDR2 YYEEEE. Unmatched junction bases numbered 10, after V lost 5 bases and J lost 5 bases. This CDR3 has 16 amino acids. The CDR3 bases are TGTGCCAGCAGGCCACTAGCGGGAGGGCCTCGGAACGAGCAGTACTTC. The encoded protein is CASRPLAGGPRNEQYF.

This clone was observed a single time. One base away lies a much larger clone, so this may be a sequencing read error. The chain carries TRBV28 and TRBJ1-2, with unresolved D. The CDR3 is 14 amino acids. Germline CDR1 MDHEN, CDR2 SYDVKM. CDR3 amino acids: CVSSLIGHDYGYTF. The CDR3 bases are TGTGTCAGCAGTTTAATCGGTCACGACTATGGCTACACCTTC.

The V and J genes are TRBV10-3 and TRBJ1-5, with a possible D match to TRBD1 (6 bases). CDR1 is ENHRY and CDR2 is SYGVKD in the germline V gene. V lost 7 bases and J 7 bases, leaving 14 bases between the germline ends. CDR3 length: 13 residues. The CDR3 sequence is CAITIDQGQPQHF. The CDR3 DNA follows: TGTGCCATCACTATCGATCAGGGGCAGCCCCAGCATTTT.

This clone was observed a single time. The V call is TRBV2, the J call TRBJ2-3; 7 bases fit TRBD2. The CDR3 has 13 amino acids. Germline V gives CDR1 SNHLY, CDR2 FYNNEI. Trimming cost V 7 bases and J 4 bases; bases outside gene matches: 5. The DNA of the CDR3 is TGTGCCAGCATCGAAACTAGCGCAGATACGCAGTATTTT. It encodes CASIETSADTQYF.

This sequence joins TRBV28 and TRBJ2-3; D remains ambiguous. The germline CDR1 and CDR2 sequences are MDHEN and SYDVKM. The CDR3 totals 13 residues. V lost 10 bases, J lost 0 bases, and 11 bases lay in between. CDR3 DNA: TGTGCCACCCTACTTAAAAGCACAGATACGCAGTATTTT. Its protein product is CATLLKSTDTQYF.

The chain has TRBV5-1 and TRBJ2-7, with TRBD2 matching 9 bases. Germline CDR1 SGHRS, CDR2 YFSETQ. This CDR3 is built from 13 residues. V lost 4 bases and J lost 6; bases outside the gene matches: 5. Written as DNA, the CDR3 is TGCGCCAGCAGCCTGGGACTAGCTCTCGAGCAGTACTTC. The encoded protein is CASSLGLALEQYF. Variable domain in full (rest from reference TRBV5-1 and TRBJ2-7): KAGVTQTPRYLIKTRGQQVTLSCSPISGHRSVSWYQQTPGQGLQFLFEYFSETQRNKGNFPGRFSGRQFSNSRSEMNVSTLELGDSALYLCASSLGLALEQYFGPGTRLTVT.

The chain uses TRBV4-3 and TRBJ2-6; D unclear. Germline loops: CDR1 LGHNA, CDR2 YSLEER. V lost 4 bases and J 1 base, leaving 8 bases between the germline ends. This CDR3 region has 15 residues. CDR3 in amino acids: CASSPDLSGANVLTF. The DNA for the CDR3 is TGCGCCAGCAGCCCAGACTTGTCTGGGGCCAACGTCCTGACTTTC.

The chain has TRBV6-1 and TRBJ2-6; D gene uncertain. CDR1 is MNHNS, CDR2 SASEGT, per germline. The V gene lost 0 bases and the J gene lost 0 bases, with 3 bases spanning the gap. The CDR3 is 15 residues long. The CDR3 reads CASSEAFSGANVLTF. The CDR3 DNA sequence: TGTGCCAGCAGTGAAGCCTTCTCTGGGGCCAACGTCCTGACTTTC.